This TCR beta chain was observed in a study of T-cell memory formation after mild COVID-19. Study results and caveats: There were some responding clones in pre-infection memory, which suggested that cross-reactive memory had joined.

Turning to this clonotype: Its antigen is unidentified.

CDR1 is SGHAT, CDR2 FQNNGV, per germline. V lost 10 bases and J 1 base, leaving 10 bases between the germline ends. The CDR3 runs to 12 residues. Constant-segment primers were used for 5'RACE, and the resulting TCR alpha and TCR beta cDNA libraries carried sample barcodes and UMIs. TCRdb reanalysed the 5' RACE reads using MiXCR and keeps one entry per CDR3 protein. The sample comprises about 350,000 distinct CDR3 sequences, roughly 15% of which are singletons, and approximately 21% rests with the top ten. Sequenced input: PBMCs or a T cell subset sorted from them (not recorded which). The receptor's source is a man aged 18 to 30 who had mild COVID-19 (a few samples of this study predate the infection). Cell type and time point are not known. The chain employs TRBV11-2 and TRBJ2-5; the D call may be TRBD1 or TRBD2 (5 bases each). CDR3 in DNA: TGTGCCACCGGGACCGTCCAAGAGACCCAGTACTTC. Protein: CATGTVQETQYF.